The 27 T cell receptor beta chains listed next were all sequenced from one sample in a study of blood T cell repertoires in COVID-19. The method was immunoSEQ multiplex PCR; TCRdb's version includes in-frame clones alone and lacks a portion of them. Altogether more than 75,000 clones are present, about 90% being singletons, with the ten largest covering roughly 2.5%. Sequencing was done on a sample of peripheral blood. The source is a middle-aged man with COVID-19, enrolled during active disease.

This clone was seen only once. The J gene is TRBJ2-2, the V gene TRBV5-1; maybe TRBD2 (5 bases). The germline gives CDR1 SGHRS, CDR2 YFSETQ. The CDR3 runs 15 residues. V was trimmed by 0 bases and J by 3 bases, leaving 9 bases between them. CDR3 sequence reads: CASSLVSDHTGELFF. The CDR3 nucleotides are TGCGCCAGCAGCTTGGTTAGCGACCACACCGGGGAGCTGTTTTTT.

This clone was found once. The J gene is TRBJ1-4, the V gene TRBV15; D is ambiguous. This CDR3 region has 16 residues. V lost 10 bases and J 4 bases, leaving 22 bases between the germline ends. Germline V gene data show CDR1 as LNHNV and CDR2 as YYDKDF (reference sequence). The chain's CDR3 is CAIQEMREGFNEKLFF. CDR3 sequence (DNA): TGTGCCATACAAGAGATGAGAGAGGGATTTAATGAAAAACTGTTTTTT.

This chain connects TRBV7-2 to TRBJ1-5; TRBD1 matches 7 bases. The CDR3 loop spans 15 amino acids. Trimming at V came to 6 bases and at J to 2 bases, leaving 7 bases not matched to a gene. Germline CDR1 reads SGHTA; CDR2 reads FQGNSA. The CDR3 DNA follows: TGTGCCAGCAGACAAGACAGGGCTGGCAATCAGCCCCAGCATTTT. Amino acids: CASRQDRAGNQPQHF.

The chain recombines TRBV9 with TRBJ1-2; D perhaps matches TRBD1 (6 bases). Germline V gene lookup returns CDR1 SGDLS and CDR2 YYNGEE. V lost 4 bases, J lost 5 bases, and 18 bases lay in between. The CDR3 is 15 residues long. The CDR3 sequence is CASSLPPGGAYGYTF. The CDR3 nucleotides read TGTGCCAGCAGCCTACCGCCGGGGGGCGCTTATGGCTACACCTTC.

V usage is TRBV7-9 and J usage is TRBJ1-1; D might be TRBD1 (5 bases). Trimming took off 4 bases at V and 5 bases at J, with 17 bases between the two ends. Germline V CDR1 and CDR2: SEHNR, FQNEAQ (reference sequence). The CDR3 totals 15 residues. The CDR3 region is CASSSLGAPGTEAFF. The CDR3 DNA reads TGTGCCAGCAGCTCCCTAGGGGCACCAGGAACTGAAGCTTTCTTT.

The rearrangement joins TRBV4-2 to TRBJ2-7, with a weak D call TRBD1 (5 bases). Germline V lookup: CDR1 LGHNA, CDR2 YNFKEQ. This CDR3 has 15 amino acids. V shed 4 bases and J shed 3 bases, with 16 bases lying between them. The CDR3 DNA sequence: TGTGCCAGCAGCCCGGCCGACAGACTGGGCTACGAGCAGTACTTC. The encoded protein is CASSPADRLGYEQYF.

This sequence joins TRBV9 and TRBJ2-1, with TRBD2 matching 12 bases. The junction had 10 bases not matched to a gene; V was cut back by 4 bases and J by 5 bases. The germline gives CDR1 SGDLS, CDR2 YYNGEE. The CDR3 covers 17 residues. In DNA form, the CDR3 reads TGTGCCAGCAGCTCCCGACTAGCGGGGGTTATAGACAATGAGCAGTTCTTC. Its protein product is CASSSRLAGVIDNEQFF.

V usage is TRBV28 and J usage is TRBJ1-2; TRBD1 matches at 8 bases. CDR3 length equals 11 residues. The V gene's germline CDR1 is MDHEN and CDR2 SYDVKM. With 7 bases clipped from V and 12 bases from J, the junction kept 7 bases outside the gene matches. Here the CDR3 reads CASNRQGRNTF. CDR3 DNA sequence: TGTGCCAGCAACCGACAGGGGCGAAACACCTTC.

This rearrangement joins TRBV4-1 to TRBJ2-7; 7 bases match TRBD1. Germline CDR1 MGHRA, CDR2 YSYEKL. The CDR3 extends over 16 amino acids. The J segment lost 5 bases and the V segment lost 1 base, leaving 11 bases of the junction unmatched. The DNA of the CDR3 is TGCGCCAGCAGCCAAGTAGTCGGGACAGTTGGCGACGAGCAGTACTTC. Protein sequence: CASSQVVGTVGDEQYF.

This clone was recorded only once. The chain joins TRBV3-1 (or the pseudogene TRBV3-2) to TRBJ1-6; D is possibly TRBD1 (6 bases). Trimming took off 1 base at V and 7 bases at J, with 8 bases between the two ends. Per germline, CDR1 LGHDT and CDR2 YNNKEL (reference sequence). The CDR3 contains 14 residues. The CDR3 loop reads CASSQGTENSPLHF. The CDR3 region has the DNA TGTGCCAGCAGCCAAGGGACAGAAAATTCACCCCTCCACTTT.

The chain uses TRBV24-1 and TRBJ1-3, with D uncertain. CDR1 and CDR2 from the germline V gene are KGHDR and SFDVKD. V lost 3 bases to trimming and J lost 0 bases, with 5 bases between them. CDR3 size: 14 residues. CDR3 bases: TGTGCCACCAGTGATACGAGCTCTGGAAACACCATATATTTT. Protein product: CATSDTSSGNTIYF.

The chain links TRBV10-1 to TRBJ2-2, with a tentative D call TRBD1 (6 bases). The V gene's germline CDR1 is WNHNN and CDR2 SYGVQD (reference sequence). This CDR3 contains 16 residues. Trimming cost V 1 base and J 2 bases, with 11 bases left between them. The CDR3, as DNA: TGCGCCAGCAGTGAGTTGAGGGGGAGAAACACCGGGGAGCTGTTTTTT. Residues: CASSELRGRNTGELFF.

This clone was detected only once. The chain joins TRBV13 to TRBJ2-5, with D perhaps matching TRBD1 (5 bases). The CDR3 spans 18 residues. CDR1 and CDR2 from the germline V gene are PRHDT and FYEKMQ (reference sequence). Between the trimmed V and J ends, which lost 5 bases and 5 bases, there was a span of 27 bases. Here the CDR3 DNA reads TGTGCCAGCAGCCTATGGGATTACAGGCAACGGACGGAGGAGACCCAGTACTTC. Translated, it gives CASSLWDYRQRTEETQYF. Supplemented by reference TRBV13 and TRBJ2-5, the full variable domain reads AAGVIQSPRHLIKEKRETATLKCYPIPRHDTVYWYQQGPGQDPQFLISFYEKMQSDKGSIPDRFSAQQFSDYHSELNMSSLELGDSALYFCASSLWDYRQRTEETQYFGPGTRLLVL.

This clone was counted only a few times. Distinct nucleotide sequences in the sample also encode this CDR3. The chain links TRBV24-1 to TRBJ1-2, with D possibly TRBD1 on 5 matching bases. The germline CDR1 and CDR2 sequences are KGHDR and SFDVKD. The CDR3 covers 14 residues. Trimming cost V 1 base and J 8 bases, with 13 bases left between them. CDR3 DNA sequence: TGTGCCACCAGTGATTTTGGGGGGAAGGAGGGCTACACCTTC. It yields the protein CATSDFGGKEGYTF.

This chain uses TRBV5-1 with TRBJ1-6, with D possibly being TRBD1 (6 bases). Trimming removed 4 bases from V and 7 bases from J, with 18 bases in between. This CDR3 contains 16 residues. Germline CDR1 and CDR2: SGHRS and YFSETQ. CDR3 loop: CASSPGAGTPNSPLHF. In DNA, the CDR3 is TGCGCCAGCAGCCCCGGCGCCGGGACACCCAATTCACCCCTCCACTTT. Based on the CDR3 plus reference TRBV5-1 and TRBJ1-6, the full variable domain is KAGVTQTPRYLIKTRGQQVTLSCSPISGHRSVSWYQQTPGQGLQFLFEYFSETQRNKGNFPGRFSGRQFSNSRSEMNVSTLELGDSALYLCASSPGAGTPNSPLHFGNGTRLTVT.

The chain employs TRBV5-8 and TRBJ2-1, with D possibly matching TRBD1 (5 bases). This CDR3 is 15 amino acids long. The ends were cut back, 2 bases at V and 6 bases at J, with 15 bases in the middle. Per the germline V gene, CDR1 is SGHTS and CDR2 is YDEGEE. The CDR3 nucleotides read TGTGCCAGCAGCTTCCAGGGATTCCCCTCCAATGAGCAGTTCTTC. Translation: CASSFQGFPSNEQFF.

This clone appeared a single time. V is TRBV2 and J is TRBJ2-7; 9 nucleotides line up with TRBD1. Germline CDR1 reads SNHLY; CDR2 reads FYNNEI. This CDR3 has 15 amino acids. The V and J ends lost 6 bases and 4 bases, in that order; junction bases with no gene match: 10. The CDR3 DNA reads as TGTGCCAGCAGGGGGGGGACAGGGAGAATATACGAGCAGTACTTC. It specifies CASRGGTGRIYEQYF.

The rearrangement joins TRBV2 to TRBJ1-1, with 10 bases matching TRBD1. Germline V CDR1 and CDR2: SNHLY, FYNNEI. The ends lost 6 bases at V and 1 base at J; junction bases unmatched: 8. This CDR3 is 16 amino acids long. CDR3 nucleotides: TGTGCCAGCAGCCGGGACAGGGGAAAAGGGAACACTGAAGCTTTCTTT. It is translated as CASSRDRGKGNTEAFF.

This clone was observed a single time. The rearrangement links TRBV3-1 (or the pseudogene TRBV3-2) to TRBJ1-5, with a weak D call TRBD1 (5 bases). This CDR3 has 16 residues. V shed 5 bases and J shed 4 bases, with 18 bases lying between them. From germline, CDR1 is LGHDT and CDR2 YNNKEL (reference sequence). The CDR3, as DNA: TGTGCCAGCAGCTCCCCGACGGGGGGTTCGAATCAGCCCCAGCATTTT. Protein: CASSSPTGGSNQPQHF.

V and J are TRBV7-6 and TRBJ1-6, with D unresolved. Germline CDR1 is SGHVS and CDR2 is FNYEAQ. V dropped 1 base and J dropped 12 bases, with 13 bases sitting between them. CDR3 length: 14 amino acids. The CDR3 DNA is TGTGCCAGCAGCTTAGTTGCGCGCAAAGAACCCCTCCACTTT. As protein: CASSLVARKEPLHF. The variable domain in full, completed from reference TRBV7-6 and TRBJ1-6, reads GAGVSQSPRYKVTKRGQDVALRCDPISGHVSLYWYRQALGQGPEFLTYFNYEAQQDKSGLPNDRFSAERPEGSISTLTIQRTEQRDSAMYRCASSLVARKEPLHFGNGTRLTVT.

The chain is built from TRBV4-3 and TRBJ2-7, with 7 bases aligning to TRBD1. The germline V gene encodes CDR1 LGHNA and CDR2 YSLEER. The CDR3 is 15 residues long. J lost 2 bases, V lost 1 base, and 5 bases had no gene match. CDR3 loop: CASSQVTGIAYEQYF. Here the CDR3 DNA reads TGCGCCAGCAGCCAAGTGACAGGGATCGCCTACGAGCAGTACTTC.

The chain employs TRBV6-5 and TRBJ2-2, with a tentative D call TRBD1 (5 bases). Trimming took off 0 bases at V and 3 bases at J, with 8 bases between the two ends. Germline V gives CDR1 MNHEY, CDR2 SVGAGI. The CDR3 runs 15 residues. The CDR3 is CASSYSRADTGELFF. DNA for the CDR3: TGTGCCAGCAGTTACTCCAGGGCGGACACCGGGGAGCTGTTTTTT.

The chain has TRBV9 and TRBJ1-2, with D maybe TRBD1 (6 bases). The CDR3 is made up of 14 amino acids. V was trimmed by 0 bases and J by 2 bases, leaving 8 bases between them. Germline CDR1 and CDR2: SGDLS and YYNGEE. CDR3 sequence reads: CASSVATGNYGYTF. The CDR3 DNA reads TGTGCCAGCAGCGTAGCAACAGGGAACTATGGCTACACCTTC.

The chain links TRBV19 to TRBJ2-6; 9 bases match TRBD1. The trim removed 4 bases at V and 1 base at J, leaving 11 bases unmatched. Germline loops: CDR1 LNHDA, CDR2 SQIVND (reference sequence). The CDR3 is 19 amino acids. The CDR3 loop is CASSTFFGTGQSGANVLTF. DNA of the CDR3: TGTGCCAGTAGTACTTTCTTCGGGACAGGGCAGTCTGGGGCCAACGTCCTGACTTTC.

The chain employs TRBV28 and TRBJ1-5; 8 positions match TRBD1. The length of the CDR3 is 13 residues. With 9 bases clipped from V and 6 bases from J, the junction kept 7 bases outside the gene matches. The germline gives CDR1 MDHEN, CDR2 SYDVKM. CDR3 sequence reads: CARQTGAIQPQHF. CDR3 in DNA: TGTGCCAGGCAGACAGGGGCAATTCAGCCCCAGCATTTT.

The chain has TRBV5-1 and TRBJ1-1; 8 nucleotides agree with TRBD1. The CDR3 sequence is 14 residues long. V lost 7 bases, J lost 5 bases, and 10 bases stayed unmatched. CDR1 and CDR2 (germline): SGHRS, YFSETQ. The CDR3 DNA sequence: TGCGCCAGCCGCCCCCCAGGGGGCATAACTGAAGCTTTCTTT. This codes for CASRPPGGITEAFF.

The chain couples TRBV7-2 to TRBJ2-5; TRBD1 agrees at 7 bases. V dropped 7 bases and J dropped 5; count of bases not matched to a gene: 10. The CDR3 contains 14 residues. Germline loops: CDR1 SGHTA, CDR2 FQGNSA. CDR3 loop: CASTPQTGAETQYF. The CDR3 nucleotides are TGTGCCAGCACCCCTCAAACAGGGGCGGAGACCCAGTACTTC.